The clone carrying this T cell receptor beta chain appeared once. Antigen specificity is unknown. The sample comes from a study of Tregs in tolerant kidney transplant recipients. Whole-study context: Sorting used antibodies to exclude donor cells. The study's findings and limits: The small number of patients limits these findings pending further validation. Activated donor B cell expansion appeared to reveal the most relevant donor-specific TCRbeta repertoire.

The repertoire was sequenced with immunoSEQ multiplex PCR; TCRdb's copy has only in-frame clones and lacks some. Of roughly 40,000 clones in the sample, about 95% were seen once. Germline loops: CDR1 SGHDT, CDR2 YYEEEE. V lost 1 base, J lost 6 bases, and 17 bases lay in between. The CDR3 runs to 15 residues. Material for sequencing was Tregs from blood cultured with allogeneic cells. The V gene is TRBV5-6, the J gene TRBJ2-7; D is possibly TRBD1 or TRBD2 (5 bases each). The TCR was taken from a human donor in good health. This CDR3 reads CASSLRGRGASEQYF. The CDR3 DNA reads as TGTGCCAGCAGCTTGAGAGGGAGAGGGGCCTCCGAGCAGTACTTC.